This is a list of T cell receptor beta chains from one sample in a study of T cells in Graves' hyperthyroidism and ophthalmopathy. TCRdb re-analysed the multiplex PCR reads in MiXCR, keeping a single row per CDR3 protein. This sample has 530,000 or so distinct CDR3 sequences, with under 60% found just once. Material for sequencing was peripheral blood or thyroid tissue (not recorded which). Receptors were obtained from a woman aged 18-29 years with Graves' hyperthyroidism. Each CDR3 is given with its conserved first and last residue. A D gene is named only where the DNA matches it firmly. Rows may omit the clone size; those that give it use once, few, many or a size class.

TRBJ1-2 TRBV24-1 NA many TGTGCCACCAGTGATTTTCGCCAGGATGGCTACACCTTC CATSDFRQDGYTF
TRBJ2-2 TRBV5-1 NA many TGCGCCAGCAGCCCCTCTCTTAGCGGTGCCGGGGAGCTGTTTTTT CASSPSLSGAGELFF
TRBJ1-2 TRBV10-3 NA NA TGTGCCATCAGTGCCAGGGTCGCTAACTATGGCTACACCTTC CAISARVANYGYTF
TRBJ2-2 TRBV20-1 TRBD2 many TGCAGTGCTAGAGATTATGGGCGGGAGTCGTTGTTTTTT CSARDYGRESLFF
TRBJ2-1 TRBV7-3 TRBD1 NA TGTGCCAGCAGCTCCTCGGGACAGGGAAGCAATGAGCAGTTCTTC CASSSSGQGSNEQFF
TRBJ1-2 TRBV25-1 NA NA TGTGACAGCAACTATGGCTACACCTTC CDSNYGYTF
TRBJ2-3 TRBV20-1 TRBD2 NA TGCAGTGCTCCGACTAGCGGGAGTTATACGCAGTATTTT CSAPTSGSYTQYF
TRBJ2-5 TRBV6-5 TRBD1 many TGTGCCAGCAGTGATGCTCCAGGGGGCTTGGAGACCCAGTACTTC CASSDAPGGLETQYF
TRBJ2-2 TRBV20-1 NA NA TGCAGTGCTAGAGATGGGGGGGGGCGAAGGGAGCTGTTTTTT CSARDGGGRRELFF
TRBJ2-7 TRBV12-3/TRBV12-4 NA many TGTGCCAGCAGTCCAGACAAAGGCCACGAGCAGTACTTC CASSPDKGHEQYF
TRBJ2-6 TRBV29-1 TRBD1 many TGCAGCGTTCGTCCCGGGACAGGCCCGGGATCTGGGGCCAACGTCCTGACTTTC CSVRPGTGPGSGANVLTF
TRBJ1-2 TRBV5-1 NA NA TGCGCCAGCAGCTCCTCAGGGCCCTATGGCTACACCTTC CASSSSGPYGYTF
TRBJ2-5 TRBV25-1 NA once TGTGCCAGCTTGGTCAGTCAAGAGACCCAGTACTTC CASLVSQETQYF
TRBJ1-1 TRBV10-3 NA NA TGTGCCATCAGTACCTCGGTTGGATACAATGAAGCTTTCTTT CAISTSVGYNEAFF
TRBJ1-1 TRBV9 NA few TGTGCCAGCAGCGTAGACGGGGGGATGAACACTGAAGCTTTCTTT CASSVDGGMNTEAFF
TRBJ2-5 TRBV20-1 TRBD1 many TGCAGTGCTAGAGATGCACCGGGACAGATTGAAGAGACCCAGTACTTC CSARDAPGQIEETQYF